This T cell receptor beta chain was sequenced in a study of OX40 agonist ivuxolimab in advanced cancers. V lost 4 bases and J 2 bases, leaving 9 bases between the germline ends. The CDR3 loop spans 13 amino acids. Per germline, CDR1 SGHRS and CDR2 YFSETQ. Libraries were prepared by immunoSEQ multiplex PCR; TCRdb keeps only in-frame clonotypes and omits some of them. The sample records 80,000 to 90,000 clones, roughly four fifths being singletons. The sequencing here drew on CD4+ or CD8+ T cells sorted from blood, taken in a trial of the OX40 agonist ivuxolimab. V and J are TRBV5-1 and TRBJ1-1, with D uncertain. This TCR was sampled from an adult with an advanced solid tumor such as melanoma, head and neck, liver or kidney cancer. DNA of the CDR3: TGCGCCAGCAGCAGCCGGGGAAACACTGAAGCTTTCTTT. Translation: CASSSRGNTEAFF.